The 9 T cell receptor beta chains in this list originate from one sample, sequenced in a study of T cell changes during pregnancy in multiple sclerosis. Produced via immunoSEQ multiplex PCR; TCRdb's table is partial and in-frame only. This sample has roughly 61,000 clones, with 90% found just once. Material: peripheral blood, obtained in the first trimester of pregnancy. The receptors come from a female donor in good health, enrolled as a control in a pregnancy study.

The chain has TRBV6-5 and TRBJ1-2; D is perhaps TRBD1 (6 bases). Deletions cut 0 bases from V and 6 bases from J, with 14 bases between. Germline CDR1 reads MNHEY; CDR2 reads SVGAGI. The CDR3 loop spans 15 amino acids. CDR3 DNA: TGTGCCAGCAGTTACTCATCAGGGGCAGAGAATGGCTACACCTTC. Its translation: CASSYSSGAENGYTF.

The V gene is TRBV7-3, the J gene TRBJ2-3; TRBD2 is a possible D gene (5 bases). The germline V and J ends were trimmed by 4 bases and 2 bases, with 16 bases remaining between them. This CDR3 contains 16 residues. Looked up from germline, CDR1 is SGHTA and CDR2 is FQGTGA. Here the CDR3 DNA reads TGTGCCAGCAGCTCCGGGCCCCCCGGGAACACAGATACGCAGTATTTT. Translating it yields CASSSGPPGNTDTQYF.

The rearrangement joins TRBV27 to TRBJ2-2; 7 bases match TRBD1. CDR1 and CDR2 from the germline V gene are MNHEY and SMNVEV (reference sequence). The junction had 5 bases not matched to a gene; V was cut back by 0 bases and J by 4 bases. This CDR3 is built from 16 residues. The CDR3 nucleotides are TGTGCCAGCAGTTTATCCCGACAGGGCGGCACCGGGGAGCTGTTTTTT. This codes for CASSLSRQGGTGELFF.

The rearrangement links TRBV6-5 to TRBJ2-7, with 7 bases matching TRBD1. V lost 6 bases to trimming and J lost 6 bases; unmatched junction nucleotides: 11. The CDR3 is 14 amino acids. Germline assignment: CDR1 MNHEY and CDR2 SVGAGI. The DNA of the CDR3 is TGTGCCAGCAGCGAAAACTTACAGGGGTTCGAGCAGTACTTC. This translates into CASSENLQGFEQYF.

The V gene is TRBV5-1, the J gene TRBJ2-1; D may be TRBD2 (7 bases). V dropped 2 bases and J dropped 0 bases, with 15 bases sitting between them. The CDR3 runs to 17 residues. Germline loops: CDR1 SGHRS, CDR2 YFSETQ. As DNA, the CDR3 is TGCGCCAGCAGCTTCGGTCGGGGGGCCGCCTCCTACAATGAGCAGTTCTTC. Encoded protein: CASSFGRGAASYNEQFF.

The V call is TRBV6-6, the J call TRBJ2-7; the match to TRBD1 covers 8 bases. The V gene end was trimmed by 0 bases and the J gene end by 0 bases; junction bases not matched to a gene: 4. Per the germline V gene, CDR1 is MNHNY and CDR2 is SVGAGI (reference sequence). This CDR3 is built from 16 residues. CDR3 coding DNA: TGTGCCAGCAGTTACTCGGGGCAGGGGGCCTCCTACGAGCAGTACTTC. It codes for CASSYSGQGASYEQYF.

The CDR3 DNA reads as TGTGCCAGCAGTTTCAGGGGATCTGAGCAGTTCTTC. This translates into CASSFRGSEQFF. The chain is built from TRBV7-3 and TRBJ2-1; tentative D call: TRBD1 (6 bases). Germline CDR1 and CDR2: SGHTA and FQGTGA. The CDR3 is 12 residues long. The V gene lost 6 bases and the J gene lost 9 bases, with 12 bases spanning the gap.

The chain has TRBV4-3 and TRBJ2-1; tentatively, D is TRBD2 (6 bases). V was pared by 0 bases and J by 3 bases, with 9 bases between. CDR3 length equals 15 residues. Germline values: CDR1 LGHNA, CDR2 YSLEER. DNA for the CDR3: TGCGCCAGCAGCCAAGAACCAGCGGGCTACAATGAGCAGTTCTTC. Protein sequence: CASSQEPAGYNEQFF.

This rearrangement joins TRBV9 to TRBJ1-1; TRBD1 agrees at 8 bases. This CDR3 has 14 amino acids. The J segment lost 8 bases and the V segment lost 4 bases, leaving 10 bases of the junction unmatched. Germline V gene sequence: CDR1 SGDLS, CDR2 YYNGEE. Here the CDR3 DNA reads TGTGCCAGCAGCCTCCGGACAGGGTTAGGAGAAGCTTTCTTT. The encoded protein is CASSLRTGLGEAFF. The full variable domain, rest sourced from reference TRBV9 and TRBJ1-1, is DSGVTQTPKHLITATGQRVTLRCSPRSGDLSVYWYQQSLDQGLQFLIQYYNGEERAKGNILERFSAQQFPDLHSELNLSSLELGDSALYFCASSLRTGLGEAFFGQGTRLTVV.